This T cell receptor (beta chain) is drawn from a study of blood T cell repertoires in COVID-19. As for the study in general: Sites in the United States, Italy and Spain provided acute and convalescent COVID-19 samples.

Researchers sorted participants into cohorts using their self-reported clinical history. This clone was recorded only once. This CDR3 has 15 amino acids. CDR1 and CDR2 from the germline V gene are SGHRS and YFSETQ. V lost 3 bases to trimming and J lost 7 bases; unmatched junction nucleotides: 6. Sequencing used immunoSEQ multiplex PCR; TCRdb keeps in-frame clones, though not all of them. Of approximately 300,000 clones in the sample, approximately 90% were seen once. The TCR was taken from a woman between 18 and 29 years old who had recovered from COVID-19. Sequencing was performed on PBMCs or T cells enriched from blood (not recorded which). The rearrangement uses TRBV5-1 and TRBJ1-6; 8 nucleotides agree with TRBD1. The CDR3 protein is CASSSGQERNSPLHF. In nucleotides, the CDR3 is TGCGCCAGCAGCTCGGGACAGGAAAGAAATTCACCCCTCCACTTT.